The 13 T cell receptor beta chains reported below all come from one sample, sequenced in a study of OX40 agonist ivuxolimab in advanced cancers. Produced via immunoSEQ multiplex PCR; TCRdb's table is partial and in-frame only. Seen here are 55,000 to 70,000 clones, roughly 84% observed once, and the top ten hold roughly 2.3%. This specimen was CD4+ or CD8+ T cells sorted from blood, taken in a trial of the OX40 agonist ivuxolimab. These receptors were collected from an adult with an advanced solid tumor such as melanoma, head and neck, liver or kidney cancer.

V gene TRBV10-1 combines with J gene TRBJ1-5; no clear D. V lost 2 bases and J lost 9, with 11 bases in between. The CDR3 sequence is 13 residues long. Germline V gene sequence: CDR1 WNHNN, CDR2 SYGVQD (reference sequence). CDR3 DNA: TGCGCCAGCAGTGAGGGTGACCCCAGGCCCCAGCATTTT. Residues: CASSEGDPRPQHF.

This clone occurred a few times. The CDR3 DNA follows: TGTGCCAGTATTGGACCTCTGGACTATGGCTACACCTTC. Encoded protein: CASIGPLDYGYTF. This rearrangement joins TRBV19 to TRBJ1-2; no clear D. Germline loops: CDR1 LNHDA, CDR2 SQIVND (reference sequence). The CDR3 runs 13 residues. V was trimmed by 7 bases and J by 3 bases, leaving 12 bases between them.

With regard to this clone: At one end the junction does not follow the germline gene, possibly because of a read error. The V gene is TRBV7-7, the J gene TRBJ2-5, with 7 nucleotides matching TRBD2. The germline CDR1 and CDR2 sequences are SSHAT and FNYEAQ (reference sequence). The CDR3 is 15 amino acids. CDR3 residues: CASSPRASGKETQYF. DNA of the CDR3: TGTGCTAGCAGCCCCCGGGCTAGCGGAAAAGAGACCCAGTACTTC.

The genes are TRBV6-1 and TRBJ2-3, with 7 nucleotides matching TRBD1. This CDR3 region has 14 residues. J was trimmed by 2 bases and V by 6 bases; bases with no gene match: 5. The germline gives CDR1 MNHNS, CDR2 SASEGT. CDR3: CASRKGQFTDTQYF. The CDR3 region has the DNA TGTGCCAGCAGGAAGGGACAGTTCACAGATACGCAGTATTTT.

The J gene is TRBJ2-5, the V gene TRBV14; tentatively, D is TRBD1 or TRBD2 (5 bases each). V was pared by 4 bases and J by 7 bases, with 16 bases between. CDR1 is SGHDN and CDR2 is FVKESK in the germline V gene. This CDR3 region has 14 residues. DNA of the CDR3: TGTGCCAGCAGCCCCCGGGACCGATTCGGGACCCAGTACTTC. As protein: CASSPRDRFGTQYF.

A single count supports this clone. The chain links TRBV15 to TRBJ2-1; 12 positions match TRBD2. Germline V lookup: CDR1 LNHNV, CDR2 YYDKDF (reference sequence). V shed 0 bases and J 7 bases; nucleotides not matched to a gene: 19. The CDR3 has 21 amino acids. DNA of the CDR3: TGTGCCACCAGCAGAGATCCCCTGCTCCCTCTGACTAGCGGGGGTGGGAATGAGCAGTTCTTC. Amino acids: CATSRDPLLPLTSGGGNEQFF.

The V call is TRBV10-3, the J call TRBJ1-1; a weak D match, TRBD1 (6 bases). The germline CDR1 and CDR2 sequences are ENHRY and SYGVKD. V gave up 10 bases and J gave up 1 base, with 13 bases separating them. This CDR3 spans 13 amino acids. The CDR3 region has the DNA TGTGCCACTTCCTCGGGGGCGAACACTGAAGCTTTCTTT. Encoded protein: CATSSGANTEAFF.

This clone was picked up one time. The rearrangement links TRBV5-6 to TRBJ1-1; weak D call: TRBD1 (5 bases). Trimming took off 5 bases at V and 5 bases at J, with 19 bases between the two ends. Germline CDR1 SGHDT, CDR2 YYEEEE. This CDR3 is 15 amino acids long. This CDR3 reads CASRLDRDPRTEAFF. CDR3 DNA: TGTGCCAGCAGGCTCGACCGGGACCCAAGGACTGAAGCTTTCTTT.

The gene calls are TRBV14 and TRBJ1-4; D is unclear. This CDR3 has 17 residues. The germline CDR1 and CDR2 sequences are SGHDN and FVKESK. V was clipped by 0 bases and J by 3 bases, with 14 bases between them. CDR3 protein: CASSQDETRPPNEKLFF. The CDR3, as DNA: TGTGCCAGCAGCCAAGATGAAACGAGGCCTCCTAATGAAAAACTGTTTTTT.

This chain links TRBV14 with TRBJ2-1; the match to TRBD2 covers 9 bases. There are 15 residues in the CDR3. Germline V gives CDR1 SGHDN, CDR2 FVKESK. V lost 4 bases, J lost 6 bases, and 7 bases stayed unmatched. For the CDR3, the DNA is TGTGCCAGCAGCCCGGGACTAGCTCGAGGCAATGAGCAGTTCTTC. This encodes CASSPGLARGNEQFF.

The chain uses TRBV7-6 and TRBJ1-3; tentative D call: TRBD1 (5 bases). The germline V gene encodes CDR1 SGHVS and CDR2 FNYEAQ. Between the trimmed V and J ends, which lost 1 base and 1 base, there was a span of 11 bases. The CDR3 spans 16 residues. Written as DNA, the CDR3 is TGTGCCAGCAGCTTAGTGTCAGGGATTTCTGGAAACACCATATATTTT. It is translated as CASSLVSGISGNTIYF.

This clone has a single count. CDR3 in DNA: TGTGCCAGCAGTTTGCAGGACTTGGGAGGCTACACCTTC. Amino acid sequence: CASSLQDLGGYTF. The chain uses TRBV28 and TRBJ1-2; D unclear. This CDR3 has 13 residues. V dropped 3 bases and J dropped 8 bases, with 13 bases sitting between them. The V gene's germline CDR1 is MDHEN and CDR2 SYDVKM.

The chain combines TRBV11-2 with TRBJ1-5; no clear D. From germline, CDR1 is SGHAT and CDR2 FQNNGV. This CDR3 has 15 amino acids. Trimming left V 0 bases short and J 0 bases short, with 6 bases between. The CDR3 loop reads CASSLEGYSNQPQHF. For the CDR3, the DNA is TGTGCCAGCAGCTTAGAAGGGTATAGCAATCAGCCCCAGCATTTT.